The 32 T cell receptor beta chains below all came from one sample that was sequenced in a study of blood T cells in healthy people across ages (dated by TCRdb to between 2015 and 2017). Library preparation was by 5' RACE. Sequencing used an Illumina HiSeq 2500. A second PCR of about 7 to 12 cycles was run with a J-beta primer mix and a sample-barcoded 5' primer. The raw public data were reprocessed by TCRdb itself: fastp quality trimming at Q25, MiXCR clonotype calling, in-frame beta chains only. Each CDR3 protein appears once, grouped with its most common genes and DNA. The sample data list about 1.6 million distinct CDR3 sequences, and roughly 32% of these were observed just once. Around 11% of the sample is in the top ten clones. The sample comprised blood. The receptors were gathered from a woman aged 25 to 45 in good health.

This sequence joins TRBV6-5 and TRBJ1-1, with a possible D match to TRBD1 (6 bases). Germline V CDR1 and CDR2: MNHEY, SVGAGI. This CDR3 region has 12 residues. Trimming took off 3 bases at V and 9 bases at J, with 11 bases between the two ends. The CDR3 loop is CASSYEGGKAFF. The CDR3 nucleotides are TGTGCCAGCAGTTATGAAGGGGGGAAAGCTTTCTTT.

The CDR3 reads CSPRDRVDYGYTF. CDR3 in DNA: TGCAGTCCTCGGGACAGAGTAGACTATGGCTACACCTTC. This sequence joins TRBV20-1 and TRBJ1-2; 7 nucleotides agree with TRBD1. Germline trimming cut 8 bases from V and 3 bases from J; bases unmatched to any gene: 9. The length of the CDR3 is 13 residues. In germline, CDR1 is DFQATT, CDR2 SNEGSKA (reference sequence).

V usage is TRBV6-1 and J usage is TRBJ2-7, with 8 bases fitting TRBD2. The CDR3 sequence is 15 residues long. Germline V gene data show CDR1 as MNHNS and CDR2 as SASEGT. V was clipped by 10 bases and J by 2 bases; unmatched bases: 13. CDR3 region: CATTLGLGGPYEQYF. The CDR3 DNA reads TGTGCCACCACCCTGGGACTAGGGGGGCCCTACGAGCAGTACTTC.

This chain connects TRBV29-1 to TRBJ1-2; no definite D call. CDR3 length equals 11 residues. Trimming cost V 6 bases and J 3 bases, with 8 bases left between them. Germline V gives CDR1 SQVTM, CDR2 ANQGSEA. In DNA form, the CDR3 reads TGCAGCGTGGTTAGGGACTATGGCTACACCTTC. Translation: CSVVRDYGYTF.

This clonotype showed up many times. The chain is built from TRBV12-3 or TRBV12-4 and TRBJ1-2; D possibly corresponds to TRBD1 (6 bases). Trimming left V 5 bases short and J 8 bases short, with 12 bases between. There are 12 residues in the CDR3. The CDR3 sequence is CASSAQGTGYTF. The CDR3 nucleotides are TGTGCCAGCAGTGCGCAGGGGACAGGCTACACCTTC.

V and J are TRBV28 and TRBJ2-1; D is perhaps TRBD2 (5 bases). The CDR3 has 16 residues. V was pared by 5 bases and J by 0 bases, with 14 bases between. The V gene's germline CDR1 is MDHEN and CDR2 SYDVKM. CDR3 DNA sequence: TGTGCCAGCAGTCGTCTTGGTAGCGCCTCCTACAATGAGCAGTTCTTC. It codes for CASSRLGSASYNEQFF.

A word on this clonotype: A read error may explain this, as a much larger clone is one base away. CDR3 sequence reads: CASRAEGRVSGYTF. Written as DNA, the CDR3 is TGTGCCAGCAGGGCAGAGGGCCGAGTTAGTGGCTACACCTTC. V and J are TRBV25-1 and TRBJ1-2; D unclear. Trimming cost V 6 bases and J 7 bases, with 18 bases left between them. Germline lookup yields CDR1 MGHDK and CDR2 SYGVNS. CDR3 length equals 14 residues.

The chain employs TRBV27 and TRBJ1-1; no firm D call. CDR1 is MNHEY and CDR2 is SMNVEV in the germline V gene (reference sequence). CDR3 length equals 13 residues. V gave up 8 bases and J gave up 2 bases, with 12 bases separating them. The CDR3: CASGAQRNTEAFF. The CDR3 DNA follows: TGTGCCAGCGGAGCTCAACGAAACACTGAAGCTTTCTTT.

The chain employs TRBV2 and TRBJ2-6; D unresolved. V was pared by 5 bases and J by 5 bases, with 13 bases between. Germline V lookup: CDR1 SNHLY, CDR2 FYNNEI. This CDR3 region has 15 residues. This chain's CDR3 is CASSTTLERANVLTF. As DNA, the CDR3 is TGTGCCAGCAGTACCACCCTGGAGCGGGCCAACGTCCTGACTTTC. The whole variable domain, remainder taken from reference TRBV2 and TRBJ2-6, is EPEVTQTPSHQVTQMGQEVILRCVPISNHLYFYWYRQILGQKVEFLVSFYNNEISEKSEIFDDQFSVERPDGSNFTLKIRSTKLEDSAMYFCASSTTLERANVLTFGAGSRLTVL.

The genes are TRBV28 and TRBJ1-5, with no clear D. V lost 5 bases and J lost 8, with 7 bases in between. The V gene's germline CDR1 is MDHEN and CDR2 SYDVKM. This CDR3 spans 11 amino acids. DNA of the CDR3: TGTGCCAGCAGTGCGGCCGAGCCCCAGCATTTT. This codes for CASSAAEPQHF.

This chain connects TRBV5-1 to TRBJ1-1, with a possible D match to TRBD1 (6 bases). Trimming cost V 4 bases and J 0 bases, with 16 bases left between them. The CDR3 totals 16 residues. Germline V gene lookup returns CDR1 SGHRS and CDR2 YFSETQ. The CDR3 loop is CASSPLQGPLNTEAFF. CDR3 nucleotides: TGCGCCAGCAGCCCTTTACAGGGTCCTTTGAACACTGAAGCTTTCTTT.

This clonotype was counted between two and nine times. The rearrangement links TRBV7-2 to TRBJ2-1; 12 bases agree with TRBD2. The junction had 11 bases not matched to a gene; V was cut back by 6 bases and J by 8 bases. Germline assignment: CDR1 SGHTA and CDR2 FQGNSA. The CDR3 contains 16 residues. The CDR3 coding sequence is TGTGCCAGCAGTCGATTTGGGCTAGCGGGAGGGGATGAGCAGTTCTTC. Its protein product is CASSRFGLAGGDEQFF.

The CDR3 loop reads CASSQGGGRGNIQYF. The CDR3 DNA follows: TGCGCCAGCAGCCAAGGTGGGGGGAGGGGAAACATTCAGTACTTC. This rearrangement joins TRBV4-1 to TRBJ2-4; 7 nucleotides align to TRBD2. Germline V gene sequence: CDR1 MGHRA, CDR2 YSYEKL. This CDR3 region has 15 residues. Trimming cost V 1 base and J 6 bases; bases outside gene matches: 6.

This clonotype came up many times. The chain is built from TRBV28 and TRBJ2-3; 11 bases are shared with TRBD1. With 8 bases clipped from V and 8 bases from J, the junction kept 6 bases outside the gene matches. The germline V gene encodes CDR1 MDHEN and CDR2 SYDVKM. The CDR3 sequence is 13 residues long. The CDR3 DNA reads TGTGCCAGCCGCGGACAGGGGGCTCGTACGCAGTATTTT. Translation: CASRGQGARTQYF. Using reference TRBV28 and TRBJ2-3 for the parts outside the CDR3, the full variable domain is DVKVTQSSRYLVKRTGEKVFLECVQDMDHENMFWYRQDPGLGLRLIYFSYDVKMKEKGDIPEGYSVSREKKERFSLILESASTNQTSMYLCASRGQGARTQYFGPGTRLTVL.

V gene TRBV6-1 combines with J gene TRBJ2-7; the D is unclear. V was trimmed by 8 bases and J by 2 bases, leaving 7 bases between them. The germline CDR1 and CDR2 sequences are MNHNS and SASEGT. This CDR3 has 11 amino acids. DNA for the CDR3: TGTGCCAGCGCCCTTCCCTACGAGCAGTACTTC. Residues: CASALPYEQYF.

This chain joins TRBV3-1 and TRBJ2-1; 14 bases map to TRBD2. V dropped 4 bases and J dropped 5; count of bases not matched to a gene: 7. CDR3 length: 17 residues. CDR1 and CDR2 from the germline V gene are LGHDT and YNNKEL (reference sequence). CDR3 nucleotide sequence: TGTGCCAGCAGCCTGCAGACTAGCGGGAGGGCAAACAATGAGCAGTTCTTC. It yields the protein CASSLQTSGRANNEQFF.

This clonotype has a handful of counts. The chain carries TRBV9 and TRBJ2-4; D gene unclear. CDR3 length: 14 residues. CDR1 and CDR2 from the germline V gene are SGDLS and YYNGEE. Trimming took 5 bases from V and 0 from J, leaving 9 bases between them. In nucleotides, the CDR3 is TGTGCCAGCAGACTGACACTAGCCAAAAACATTCAGTACTTC. Protein: CASRLTLAKNIQYF.

This clonotype was observed a handful of times. V and J are TRBV7-8 and TRBJ2-5; maybe TRBD1 (5 bases). V lost 4 bases and J lost 5, with 17 bases in between. Germline loops: CDR1 SGHVS, CDR2 FQNEAQ. The length of the CDR3 is 15 residues. The CDR3, as DNA: TGTGCCAGCAGCTCCTATCTGGGTCAGGGTGAGACCCAGTACTTC. Encoded protein: CASSSYLGQGETQYF.

V gene TRBV5-1 combines with J gene TRBJ2-1; D remains unclear. The CDR3 covers 13 residues. Germline CDR1 SGHRS, CDR2 YFSETQ. Deletions cut 3 bases from V and 7 bases from J, with 11 bases between. Written as DNA, the CDR3 is TGCGCCAGCAGCTCGACCCCGCCGAATGAGCAGTTCTTC. Protein product: CASSSTPPNEQFF.

The V gene is TRBV6-4, the J gene TRBJ2-7; 8 bases align to TRBD1. The V gene end was trimmed by 5 bases and the J gene end by 3 bases; junction bases not matched to a gene: 18. This CDR3 spans 18 amino acids. CDR1 is MRHNA and CDR2 is SNTAGT in the germline V gene. The CDR3 loop reads CASSPRDRPGVLYYEQYF. In DNA, the CDR3 is TGTGCCAGCAGTCCCCGGGACAGGCCAGGGGTGTTGTACTACGAGCAGTACTTC.

Remarks on this clonotype: The junction and the germline gene differ at one end; a read error may be behind it. The chain combines TRBV15 with TRBJ2-3; no clear D gene. CDR3 size: 14 residues. Germline CDR1 and CDR2: LNHNV and YYDKDF (reference sequence). The CDR3 DNA is TGTGCCGCCAGCAGAGAAGCGCGCCAGGATACGCAGTATTTT. Translating gives CAASREARQDTQYF.

This chain links TRBV6-6 with TRBJ2-1, with 7 bases lining up with TRBD2. Trimming cost V 7 bases and J 6 bases; bases outside gene matches: 9. CDR1 and CDR2 (germline): MNHNY, SVGAGI (reference sequence). There are 14 residues in the CDR3. The CDR3 coding sequence is TGTGCCAGCACTCCCGGGGCTAGCGGCAATGAGCAGTTCTTC. It specifies CASTPGASGNEQFF.

Note on this clonotype: A read error is possible here, since a much larger clone lies one base away. The chain links TRBV6-2 or TRBV6-3 to TRBJ1-1; D not certain. CDR3 size: 13 residues. The V gene's germline CDR1 is MNHEY and CDR2 SVGEGT. The CDR3 coding sequence is TGTGTCAGCAGTTATAGTAGAAATACTGAAGCTTTCTTT. Translation gives CVSSYSRNTEAFF.

This rearrangement joins TRBV28 to TRBJ1-2; TRBD1 might be the D (5 bases). The germline V gene has CDR1 MDHEN and CDR2 SYDVKM. Trimming shortened V by 8 bases and J by 3 bases, and 10 bases separated the two germline ends. The CDR3 has 12 residues. The CDR3 sequence is CASQGGHYGYTF. The CDR3 bases are TGTGCCAGCCAGGGCGGGCACTATGGCTACACCTTC.

In its sample, this clonotype was seen many times. The gene calls are TRBV15 and TRBJ2-3, with unresolved D. Deletions cut 3 bases from V and 7 bases from J, with 11 bases between. The CDR3 consists of 13 residues. Germline lookup yields CDR1 LNHNV and CDR2 YYDKDF (reference sequence). The CDR3 DNA reads TGTGCCACCAGCAGCAGGACCGACTATACGCAGTATTTT. As protein: CATSSRTDYTQYF. The full variable domain, rest sourced from reference TRBV15 and TRBJ2-3, is DAMVIQNPRYQVTQFGKPVTLSCSQTLNHNVMYWYQQKSSQAPKLLFHYYDKDFNNEADTPDNFQSRRPNTSFCFLDIRSPGLGDTAMYLCATSSRTDYTQYFGPGTRLTVL.

Regarding this clonotype: This may be a read error, as it is one base from a much larger clone. V and J are TRBV4-1 and TRBJ2-3, with D uncertain. CDR1 MGHRA and CDR2 YSYEKL come from the germline V gene. The CDR3 totals 12 residues. The CDR3 DNA sequence: TGCACCAGCAGCCATGAGGCAGATACGCAGTATTTT. It is translated as CTSSHEADTQYF.

This clonotype was counted only a few times. This chain joins TRBV9 and TRBJ2-5; no firm D call. Germline V gene sequence: CDR1 SGDLS, CDR2 YYNGEE. V was clipped by 0 bases and J by 1 base, with 7 bases between them. The length of the CDR3 is 14 residues. The CDR3 region is CASSVAVAQETQYF. CDR3 nucleotides: TGTGCCAGCAGCGTAGCAGTAGCCCAAGAGACCCAGTACTTC.

V and J are TRBV7-8 and TRBJ2-7; D gene unclear. V lost 0 bases and J 2 bases, leaving 17 bases between the germline ends. The CDR3 is made up of 17 amino acids. CDR1 SGHVS and CDR2 FQNEAQ come from the germline V gene. The CDR3 region is CASSLALIGSTPYEQYF. The DNA for the CDR3 is TGTGCCAGCAGCTTAGCGCTAATTGGGTCCACCCCCTACGAGCAGTACTTC.

This clonotype was picked up many times. This chain links TRBV29-1 with TRBJ2-7; 11 bases are a match to TRBD2. Unmatched junction bases numbered 1, after V lost 6 bases and J lost 0 bases. This CDR3 region has 13 residues. Germline V gene data show CDR1 as SQVTM and CDR2 as ANQGSEA. The CDR3 DNA reads TGCAGCGTAACTAGCGGGAGCTCCTACGAGCAGTACTTC. Amino acids: CSVTSGSSYEQYF.

This chain joins TRBV7-8 and TRBJ2-1; TRBD2 might be the D (6 bases). Germline V gene data show CDR1 as SGHVS and CDR2 as FQNEAQ. This CDR3 has 15 amino acids. Trimming pared 5 bases from V and 4 bases from J, leaving 15 bases between. CDR3 protein: CASSPLGGIYNEQFF. CDR3 in DNA: TGTGCCAGCAGCCCCCTCGGCGGGATTTACAATGAGCAGTTCTTC.

The rearrangement joins TRBV20-1 to TRBJ2-3; 11 bases map to TRBD2. V shed 6 bases, J shed 3 bases, and the junction held 8 bases outside the gene matches. This CDR3 has 15 residues. Germline V lookup: CDR1 DFQATT, CDR2 SNEGSKA (reference sequence). CDR3 protein: CSAVNPSGRTDTQYF. The DNA for the CDR3 is TGCAGTGCCGTCAACCCTAGCGGGAGGACAGATACGCAGTATTTT.

This chain uses TRBV7-9 with TRBJ2-7; TRBD2 agrees at 9 bases. Trimming cost V 3 bases and J 6 bases; bases outside gene matches: 12. In germline, CDR1 is SEHNR, CDR2 FQNEAQ (reference sequence). The CDR3 extends over 16 amino acids. For the CDR3, the DNA is TGTGCCAGCAGCTTGTCCCTGGGCGGGAGGGCCATCGAGCAGTACTTC. This codes for CASSLSLGGRAIEQYF.